The 24 T cell receptor beta chains below were found in one sample sequenced in a study of T-cell memory formation after mild COVID-19. MiXCR, run by TCRdb on the 5' RACE reads, gives a single entry per CDR3 protein. The sample lists hundreds of thousands of distinct CDR3 sequences, approximately 29% seen once, with approximately 13% in the top ten. Sequenced sample: PBMCs or a T cell subset sorted from them (not recorded which). The origin of the receptors is an adult woman who had mild COVID-19 (a few samples of this study predate the infection). Cell type and time point are not known.

This sequence joins TRBV11-1 and TRBJ1-2, with D unresolved. The germline V gene encodes CDR1 SGHAT and CDR2 FQDESV (reference sequence). Trimming took 1 base from V and 0 from J, leaving 9 bases between them. The CDR3 runs 15 residues. The CDR3 DNA sequence: TGTGCCAGCAGCTTAGGACAACCCGCTAACTATGGCTACACCTTC. This translates into CASSLGQPANYGYTF.

J is TRBJ1-2 and V is TRBV18; D gene ambiguous. The ends were cut back, 1 base at V and 0 bases at J, with 12 bases in the middle. Germline V gene sequence: CDR1 KGHSH, CDR2 LQKENI. CDR3 length: 16 residues. Written as DNA, the CDR3 is TGTGCCAGCTCACCACAATCTCAGAGCGCTAACTATGGCTACACCTTC. Translation: CASSPQSQSANYGYTF.

The chain carries TRBV5-1 and TRBJ2-3; 13 positions match TRBD2. The CDR3 contains 14 residues. CDR1 is SGHRS and CDR2 is YFSETQ in the germline V gene. The CDR3 loop reads CGTSLAGGPGTQYF. The CDR3 nucleotides are TGCGGCACCTCACTAGCGGGGGGGCCTGGTACGCAGTATTTT.

V gene TRBV20-1 combines with J gene TRBJ2-7, with 11 bases fitting TRBD1. V was clipped by 6 bases and J by 6 bases; unmatched bases: 13. The CDR3 sequence is 15 residues long. The germline CDR1 and CDR2 sequences are DFQATT and SNEGSKA (reference sequence). In DNA form, the CDR3 reads TGCAGTGCCGAACCGAGGGACAGGGGGTTCGGCGAGCAGTACTTC. This codes for CSAEPRDRGFGEQYF.

The V and J genes are TRBV29-1 and TRBJ2-7; D unresolved. The germline V and J ends were trimmed by 6 bases and 3 bases, with 6 bases remaining between them. CDR1 is SQVTM and CDR2 is ANQGSEA in the germline V gene. The CDR3 is 10 residues long. CDR3 coding DNA: TGCAGCGTGGCCGACTACGAGCAGTACTTC. This translates into CSVADYEQYF.

In its sample, this clonotype was seen a few times. The chain has TRBV24-1 and TRBJ2-1; unclear D gene. Per the germline V gene, CDR1 is KGHDR and CDR2 is SFDVKD. The V and J ends lost 3 bases and 9 bases respectively, with 11 bases between them. The CDR3 runs 13 residues. For the CDR3, the DNA is TGTGCCACCAGTGATCCACTCCGCGGTGAGCAGTTCTTC. This encodes CATSDPLRGEQFF.

The chain is built from TRBV9 and TRBJ1-5; 8 bases fit TRBD1. In germline, CDR1 is SGDLS, CDR2 YYNGEE. The CDR3 has 14 residues. The trim removed 7 bases at V and 4 bases at J, leaving 7 bases unmatched. CDR3: CASGQGVGNQPQHF. Here the CDR3 DNA reads TGTGCCAGCGGACAGGGTGTGGGAAATCAGCCCCAGCATTTT.

The chain has TRBV4-1 and TRBJ1-4, with 7 bases lining up with TRBD1. Per the germline V gene, CDR1 is MGHRA and CDR2 is YSYEKL. The CDR3 extends over 17 amino acids. Trimming removed 4 bases from V and 6 bases from J; junction bases left unmatched: 14. CDR3 residues: CASSLERTGARDEKLFF. The CDR3 bases are TGCGCCAGCAGCCTCGAACGCACAGGGGCGCGGGATGAAAAACTGTTTTTT.

This chain joins TRBV3-1 and TRBJ2-7; possible D gene TRBD1, 6 bases. Germline V lookup: CDR1 LGHDT, CDR2 YNNKEL (reference sequence). With 1 base removed from V and 2 bases from J, the gap between germline ends came to 15 bases. The CDR3 is 16 amino acids. The chain's CDR3 is CASSQVHRAPTYEQYF. CDR3 DNA sequence: TGTGCCAGCAGCCAAGTACACAGGGCCCCTACCTACGAGCAGTACTTC.

This clonotype was observed a handful of times. J is TRBJ2-3 and V is TRBV20-1, with a possible D match to TRBD2 (5 bases). Germline assignment: CDR1 DFQATT and CDR2 SNEGSKA (reference sequence). Trimming took 8 bases from V and 2 from J, leaving 14 bases between them. The CDR3 has 13 residues. The CDR3 DNA is TGCAGTCCCCTCCGGGGTCCCACAGATACGCAGTATTTT. Protein product: CSPLRGPTDTQYF.

This chain links TRBV29-1 with TRBJ2-2; no definite D call. Per germline, CDR1 SQVTM and CDR2 ANQGSEA. Deletions cut 2 bases from V and 8 bases from J, with 6 bases between. This CDR3 is 11 amino acids long. CDR3 DNA sequence: TGCAGCGTTGAATACCTTGGGGAGCTGTTTTTT. It encodes CSVEYLGELFF.

The chain carries TRBV24-1 and TRBJ1-5, with D unresolved. The CDR3 loop spans 13 amino acids. Germline V CDR1 and CDR2: KGHDR, SFDVKD. Trimming took off 9 bases at V and 0 bases at J, with 8 bases between the two ends. DNA of the CDR3: TGTGCCACCCAGGATTATAGCAATCAGCCCCAGCATTTT. Its translation: CATQDYSNQPQHF.

This chain uses TRBV29-1 with TRBJ2-5; D remains ambiguous. CDR3 size: 17 residues. Germline CDR1 reads SQVTM; CDR2 reads ANQGSEA. V was pared by 6 bases and J by 3 bases, with 26 bases between. Written as DNA, the CDR3 is TGCAGCGTCGACCCTCGGCGTGTGGGGAACCCGGAAGAGACCCAGTACTTC. Its protein product is CSVDPRRVGNPEETQYF. Variable domain in full (rest from reference TRBV29-1 and TRBJ2-5): SAVISQKPSRDICQRGTSLTIQCQVDSQVTMMFWYRQQPGQSLTLIATANQGSEATYESGFVIDKFPISRPNLTFSTLTVSNMSPEDSSIYLCSVDPRRVGNPEETQYFGPGTRLLVL.

The rearrangement uses TRBV3-1 and TRBJ1-2; D is uncertain. The V gene lost 1 base and the J gene lost 4 bases, with 7 bases spanning the gap. Looked up from germline, CDR1 is LGHDT and CDR2 is YNNKEL (reference sequence). This CDR3 has 13 residues. The CDR3 protein is CASSQGGPYGYTF. The CDR3 DNA sequence: TGTGCCAGCAGCCAAGGAGGCCCCTATGGCTACACCTTC.

V is TRBV4-1 and J is TRBJ2-7, with D possibly TRBD2 on 6 matching bases. The CDR3 loop spans 14 amino acids. Trimming stripped 1 base from V and 7 bases from J, with 14 bases between. The germline gives CDR1 MGHRA, CDR2 YSYEKL. This CDR3 is CASSQGQRVGEQYF. CDR3 in DNA: TGCGCCAGCAGCCAAGGACAGCGGGTTGGGGAGCAGTACTTC.

This clonotype was counted a few times. The chain employs TRBV30 and TRBJ2-7; D is possibly TRBD1 (6 bases). The germline V gene encodes CDR1 GTSNPN and CDR2 SVGIG (reference sequence). CDR3 length: 12 amino acids. Trimming stripped 3 bases from V and 3 bases from J, with 9 bases between. The CDR3 loop reads CAWSLDSYEQYF. CDR3 nucleotide sequence: TGTGCCTGGAGCCTGGACAGCTACGAGCAGTACTTC.

This chain connects TRBV12-3 or TRBV12-4 to TRBJ1-2; TRBD1 is a possible D gene (5 bases). The CDR3 is made up of 12 amino acids. V was cut by 5 bases and J by 4 bases, with 8 bases left in between. CDR3 sequence: CASSGTVYGYTF. In DNA, the CDR3 is TGTGCCAGCAGTGGGACGGTCTATGGCTACACCTTC.

This clonotype was found a few times. V and J are TRBV9 and TRBJ1-1, with no clear D. The length of the CDR3 is 13 residues. CDR1 SGDLS and CDR2 YYNGEE come from the germline V gene. V lost 2 bases and J 2 bases, leaving 7 bases between the germline ends. The CDR3 sequence: CASSVTVNTEAFF. CDR3 nucleotides: TGTGCCAGCAGCGTTACAGTCAACACTGAAGCTTTCTTT. The entire variable domain, with the rest obtained from reference TRBV9 and TRBJ1-1, is as follows: DSGVTQTPKHLITATGQRVTLRCSPRSGDLSVYWYQQSLDQGLQFLIQYYNGEERAKGNILERFSAQQFPDLHSELNLSSLELGDSALYFCASSVTVNTEAFFGQGTRLTVV.

A few counts support this clonotype. The chain joins TRBV9 to TRBJ2-3; no clear D. CDR1 is SGDLS, CDR2 YYNGEE, per germline. The CDR3 has 12 amino acids. Trimming removed 1 base at V and 3 bases at J, with 3 bases between. As DNA, the CDR3 is TGTGCCAGCAGCGTATTTACAGATACGCAGTATTTT. Amino acids: CASSVFTDTQYF. The entire variable domain, with the rest obtained from reference TRBV9 and TRBJ2-3, is as follows: DSGVTQTPKHLITATGQRVTLRCSPRSGDLSVYWYQQSLDQGLQFLIQYYNGEERAKGNILERFSAQQFPDLHSELNLSSLELGDSALYFCASSVFTDTQYFGPGTRLTVL.

The V gene is TRBV12-3 or TRBV12-4, the J gene TRBJ1-1; maybe TRBD1 (6 bases). The V and J ends lost 7 bases and 4 bases respectively, with 10 bases between them. There are 12 residues in the CDR3. CDR3 region: CASTQGRTEAFF. The CDR3 DNA follows: TGTGCCAGCACCCAGGGGCGCACTGAAGCTTTCTTT.

The chain uses TRBV7-3 and TRBJ2-7, with 11 positions matching TRBD2. The CDR3 has 16 amino acids. The germline V gene has CDR1 SGHTA and CDR2 FQGTGA. With V trimmed by 2 bases and J by 4 bases, 7 bases remained unmatched. The CDR3 sequence is CASSLSPGTSGYEQYF. CDR3 nucleotides: TGTGCCAGCAGCTTATCCCCGGGGACTAGCGGTTACGAGCAGTACTTC.

The chain combines TRBV24-1 with TRBJ2-2, with 8 bases matching TRBD1. The CDR3 runs 15 residues. Trimming at V came to 4 bases and at J to 4 bases, leaving 4 bases not matched to a gene. Germline CDR1 reads KGHDR; CDR2 reads SFDVKD. CDR3 in DNA: TGTGCCACCAGTGAGAAGGACAGGGTCACCGGGGAGCTGTTTTTT. Translating it yields CATSEKDRVTGELFF.

The J gene is TRBJ2-3, the V gene TRBV5-1, with 10 bases that match TRBD2. In germline, CDR1 is SGHRS, CDR2 YFSETQ. Losses at the gene ends were 4 bases for V and 6 bases for J; bases not matched to a gene: 26. This CDR3 has 21 residues. CDR3 DNA sequence: TGCGCCAGCAGCCGAGATCCCACGGGTGGACTAGCGGAGAGAGGGGGGGATACGCAGTATTTT. Protein: CASSRDPTGGLAERGGDTQYF.

V gene TRBV30 combines with J gene TRBJ1-1, with 7 bases identical to TRBD1. Germline values: CDR1 GTSNPN, CDR2 SVGIG (reference sequence). V lost 4 bases, J lost 4 bases, and 3 bases stayed unmatched. CDR3 length: 12 residues. The DNA of the CDR3 is TGTGCCTGGAACAGGGGCGGCACTGAAGCTTTCTTT. Its protein is CAWNRGGTEAFF.